This TCR beta chain was identified in a study of Graves' ophthalmopathy and Graves' hyperthyroidism. In the study overall: Peripheral blood sampling preceded any treatment and occurred at initial diagnosis. General study points: Its predictions of ophthalmopathy progression gave the model roughly 71% sensitivity and roughly 76% specificity. Most expanded clonotypes in thyroid above 0.001 frequency also showed up in blood.

Amplification from RNA transcripts yielded the TCR beta CDR3 regions. First-round RT-PCR relied on HTBI primers, and a second-round multiplex PCR came next. TCRdb ran MiXCR on the multiplex PCR reads and lists one entry per CDR3 protein. This sample has 230,000 or so distinct CDR3 sequences, with 40% to 50% found just once. The PBMCs had their origin in around 9.1 ml of fresh peripheral blood. The CDR3 covers 11 residues. The junction had 3 bases not matched to a gene; V was cut back by 3 bases and J by 11 bases. Remarks on this clonotype: Its antigen is undetermined.

This clonotype was obtained from an adult man with Graves' ophthalmopathy. V and J are TRBV12-3 or TRBV12-4 and TRBJ1-1; TRBD1 aligns across 7 bases. The sequencing input was peripheral blood. The CDR3 DNA reads TGTGCCAGCAGTTTTCAGGGGGTGGCTTTCTTT. Protein: CASSFQGVAFF.